This TCR beta chain was recovered during a study of T cells after posttransplantation cyclophosphamide. The V gene end was trimmed by 1 base and the J gene end by 8 bases; junction bases not matched to a gene: 3. Germline values: CDR1 LNHDA, CDR2 SQIVND (reference sequence). The CDR3 loop spans 14 amino acids. General study findings and limits: After PTCy, TRB diversity resembled that of CNI/methotrexate controls. TRB overlap between skin or GI tissue T cells and blood was limited. Later blood repertoires were often dominated by clones from the donor CD8+ memory compartment.

Treatment was busulfan-fludarabine conditioning, a marrow graft, and cyclophosphamide on days +3 and +4. Ten or more counts support this clone. Its antigen is not identified. TCRdb's table, derived via immunoSEQ multiplex PCR, lists solely in-frame clones and lacks some. Listed for the sample are around 12,000 clones, none seen a single time. The sequence derives from a female patient in her thirties or forties who received an allogeneic stem cell transplant from a related donor, was CMV-positive, and had acute GVHD only. Part of the T cells may come from the graft donor. The J gene is TRBJ1-4, the V gene TRBV19; 8 nucleotides line up with TRBD1. This material consisted of PBMCs, taken after allogeneic stem cell transplant with posttransplant cyclophosphamide. This chain's CDR3 is CASSIGQGREKLFF. The CDR3 DNA follows: TGTGCCAGTAGTATAGGACAGGGGAGGGAAAAACTGTTTTTT. The full variable domain, completed using reference TRBV19 and TRBJ1-4, is DGGITQSPKYLFRKEGQNVTLSCEQNLNHDAMYWYRQDPGQGLRLIYYSQIVNDFQKGDIAEGYSVSREKKESFPLTVTSAQKNPTAFYLCASSIGQGREKLFFGSGTQLSVL.